A single sample gave rise to the 8 T cell receptor beta chains below, sequenced in a study of T cells in Graves' hyperthyroidism and ophthalmopathy. TCR beta CDR3 regions were amplified from RNA transcripts. The TCR CDR3 first-round RT-PCR relied on the HTBI primer set. TCRdb itself ran the multiplex PCR reads through MiXCR, one entry per CDR3 protein. The sample lists approximately 600,000 distinct CDR3 sequences, less than 25% occurring once. Sequencing was done on a sample of blood. The receptors shown here come from a man aged 25-40 years with Graves' ophthalmopathy.

In this sample, this clonotype turned up many times. This sequence joins TRBV7-8 and TRBJ2-5; TRBD2 aligns across 7 bases. Trimming at V came to 5 bases and at J to 5 bases, leaving 14 bases not matched to a gene. CDR1 and CDR2 from the germline V gene are SGHVS and FQNEAQ. This CDR3 is 16 amino acids long. The CDR3 DNA reads as TGTGCCAGCAGCGCCTTAGGGAAGCGGGACTTTGAGACCCAGTACTTC. It translates to CASSALGKRDFETQYF.

This clonotype was seen at least ten times. CDR3: CASSWGGTSGSYEQYF. Written as DNA, the CDR3 is TGTGCCAGCAGCTGGGGGGGGACTAGCGGGAGTTACGAGCAGTACTTC. This chain joins TRBV7-2 and TRBJ2-7; 14 bases match TRBD2. Germline V gene lookup returns CDR1 SGHTA and CDR2 FQGNSA. The CDR3 runs 16 residues. J gave up 4 bases and V 4 bases, and 6 bases lay outside the gene matches. Filled out from reference TRBV7-2 and TRBJ2-7, the complete variable domain reads GAGVSQSPSNKVTEKGKDVELRCDPISGHTALYWYRQSLGQGLEFLIYFQGNSAPDKSGLPSDRFSAERTGGSVSTLTIQRTQQEDSAVYLCASSWGGTSGSYEQYFGPGTRLTVT.

Points on this clonotype: A read error may explain this, as a much larger clone is one base away. The chain couples TRBV2 to TRBJ1-1, with unresolved D. V was shortened by 1 base and J by 6 bases, with 12 bases between the two germline ends. CDR1 SNHLY and CDR2 FYNNEI come from the germline V gene. The CDR3 loop spans 14 amino acids. The CDR3 nucleotides are TGTGCCAGCAGTGAAGGACGGGTTAACGCTGAAGCTTTCTTT. This encodes CASSEGRVNAEAFF.

This clonotype came up a few times. This chain uses TRBV15 with TRBJ2-3, with 7 bases aligning to TRBD2. The junction had 3 bases not matched to a gene; V was cut back by 3 bases and J by 6 bases. Germline values: CDR1 LNHNV, CDR2 YYDKDF (reference sequence). The CDR3 totals 13 residues. CDR3 amino acids: CATSRLREDTQYF. The CDR3 DNA sequence: TGTGCCACCAGCAGGTTGCGGGAGGATACGCAGTATTTT.

This clonotype was recorded at least ten times. The rearrangement uses TRBV30 and TRBJ2-7; TRBD1 matches 7 bases. With V trimmed by 3 bases and J by 2 bases, 4 bases remained unmatched. The CDR3 has 13 residues. CDR1 is GTSNPN, CDR2 SVGIG, per germline (reference sequence). CDR3 in DNA: TGTGCCTGGAGCCGAACAGGGGCCTACGAGCAGTACTTC. Its translation: CAWSRTGAYEQYF. Based on the CDR3 plus reference TRBV30 and TRBJ2-7, the full variable domain is SQTIHQWPATLVQPVGSPLSLECTVEGTSNPNLYWYRQAAGRGLQLLFYSVGIGQISSEVPQNLSASRPQDRQFILSSKKLLLSDSGFYLCAWSRTGAYEQYFGPGTRLTVT.

This clonotype was seen more than once but under ten times. The chain uses TRBV10-3 and TRBJ1-5; D not certain. Trimming pared 2 bases from V and 6 bases from J, leaving 11 bases between. The V gene's germline CDR1 is ENHRY and CDR2 SYGVKD. The CDR3 runs 14 residues. In DNA form, the CDR3 reads TGTGCCATCAGTGAGAGAGGAGGCGGTCAGCCCCAGCATTTT. It is translated as CAISERGGGQPQHF.

The chain has TRBV28 and TRBJ2-5; D is undetermined. The CDR3 runs 11 residues. V lost 2 bases and J lost 9, with 7 bases in between. CDR1 MDHEN and CDR2 SYDVKM come from the germline V gene. This CDR3 is CASSLGPSQYF. CDR3 coding DNA: TGTGCCAGCAGTTTAGGCCCCTCCCAGTACTTC. The full variable domain, completed using reference TRBV28 and TRBJ2-5, is DVKVTQSSRYLVKRTGEKVFLECVQDMDHENMFWYRQDPGLGLRLIYFSYDVKMKEKGDIPEGYSVSREKKERFSLILESASTNQTSMYLCASSLGPSQYFGPGTRLLVL.

As to this clonotype: A read error is possible here, since a much larger clone lies one base away. The rearrangement joins TRBV7-2 to TRBJ2-5; the D is unclear. This CDR3 has 14 residues. CDR1 is SGHTA, CDR2 FQGNSA, per germline. For the CDR3, the DNA is TGTGCCAGCAGCCCCTTTACGACCTCGGAGACCCAGCACTTC. Translated: CASSPFTTSETQHF.